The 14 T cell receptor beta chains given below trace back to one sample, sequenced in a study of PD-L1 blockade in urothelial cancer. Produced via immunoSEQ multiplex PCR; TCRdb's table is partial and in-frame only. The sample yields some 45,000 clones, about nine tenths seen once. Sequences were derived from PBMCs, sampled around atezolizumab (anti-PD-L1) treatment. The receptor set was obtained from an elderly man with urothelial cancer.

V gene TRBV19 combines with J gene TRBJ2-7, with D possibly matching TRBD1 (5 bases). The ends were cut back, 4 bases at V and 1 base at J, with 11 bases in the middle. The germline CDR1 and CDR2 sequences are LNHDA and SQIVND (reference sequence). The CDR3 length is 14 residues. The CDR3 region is CASSRGSGSYEQYF. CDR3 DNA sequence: TGTGCCAGTAGTAGGGGTTCAGGGTCCTACGAGCAGTACTTC.

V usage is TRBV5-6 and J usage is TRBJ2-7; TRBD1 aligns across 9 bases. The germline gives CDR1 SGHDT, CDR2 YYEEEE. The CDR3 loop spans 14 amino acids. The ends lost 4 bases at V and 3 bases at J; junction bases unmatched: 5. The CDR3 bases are TGTGCCAGCAGCATAGGACAGGGGAGCTACGAGCAGTACTTC. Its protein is CASSIGQGSYEQYF.

The CDR3 coding sequence is TGTGCCAGCAATCTAGCGGAGACCAAAGAGACCCAGTACTTC. As protein: CASNLAETKETQYF. J is TRBJ2-5 and V is TRBV2; 7 nucleotides align to TRBD2. The germline V gene encodes CDR1 SNHLY and CDR2 FYNNEI. This CDR3 spans 14 amino acids. Losses at the gene ends were 7 bases for V and 3 bases for J; bases not matched to a gene: 8. Full variable domain (outside the CDR3, taken from reference TRBV2 and TRBJ2-5): EPEVTQTPSHQVTQMGQEVILRCVPISNHLYFYWYRQILGQKVEFLVSFYNNEISEKSEIFDDQFSVERPDGSNFTLKIRSTKLEDSAMYFCASNLAETKETQYFGPGTRLLVL.

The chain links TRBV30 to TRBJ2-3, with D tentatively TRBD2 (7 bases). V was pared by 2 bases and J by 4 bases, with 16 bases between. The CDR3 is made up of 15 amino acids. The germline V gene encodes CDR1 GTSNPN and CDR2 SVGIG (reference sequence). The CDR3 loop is CAWSRAAGAADTQYF. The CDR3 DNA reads TGTGCCTGGAGTCGAGCGGCGGGGGCTGCAGATACGCAGTATTTT.

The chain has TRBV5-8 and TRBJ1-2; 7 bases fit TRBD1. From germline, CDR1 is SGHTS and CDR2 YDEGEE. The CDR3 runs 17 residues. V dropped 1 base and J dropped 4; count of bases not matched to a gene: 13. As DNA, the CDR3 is TGTGCCAGCAGCTTGACGGGACAGATCTCTTACACCTATGGCTACACCTTC. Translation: CASSLTGQISYTYGYTF.

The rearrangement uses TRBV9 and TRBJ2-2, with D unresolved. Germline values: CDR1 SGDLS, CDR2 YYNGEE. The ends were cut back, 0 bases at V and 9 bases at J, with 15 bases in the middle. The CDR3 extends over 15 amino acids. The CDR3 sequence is CASSVDSMRSRELFF. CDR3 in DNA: TGTGCCAGCAGCGTAGATAGCATGAGGTCCCGGGAGCTGTTTTTT.

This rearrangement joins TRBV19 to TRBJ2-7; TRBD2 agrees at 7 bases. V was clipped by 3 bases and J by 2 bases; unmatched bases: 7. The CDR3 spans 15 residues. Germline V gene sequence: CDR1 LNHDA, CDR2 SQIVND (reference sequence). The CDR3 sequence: CASSIGRGEAYEQYF. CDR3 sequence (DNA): TGTGCCAGTAGTATTGGGAGGGGTGAAGCCTACGAGCAGTACTTC.

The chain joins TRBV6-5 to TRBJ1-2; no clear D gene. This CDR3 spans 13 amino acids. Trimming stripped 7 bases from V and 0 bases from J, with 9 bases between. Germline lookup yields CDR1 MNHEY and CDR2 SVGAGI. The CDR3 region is CASKAAANYGYTF. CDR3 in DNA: TGTGCCAGCAAGGCGGCGGCTAACTATGGCTACACCTTC.

CDR3 protein: CASRTRTSGPNNEQFF. CDR3 nucleotides: TGTGCCAGTAGGACCCGGACTAGCGGTCCGAACAATGAGCAGTTCTTC. V usage is TRBV19 and J usage is TRBJ2-1, with TRBD2 matching over 10 bases. CDR1 is LNHDA and CDR2 is SQIVND in the germline V gene (reference sequence). The trim removed 6 bases at V and 5 bases at J, leaving 10 bases unmatched. The CDR3 sequence is 16 residues long.

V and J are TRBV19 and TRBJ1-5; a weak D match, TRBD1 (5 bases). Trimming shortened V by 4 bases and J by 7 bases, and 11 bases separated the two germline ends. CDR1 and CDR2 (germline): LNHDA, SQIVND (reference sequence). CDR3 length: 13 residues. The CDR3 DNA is TGTGCCAGTAGTACGGTCAGGGAACAGCCCCAGCATTTT. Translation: CASSTVREQPQHF.

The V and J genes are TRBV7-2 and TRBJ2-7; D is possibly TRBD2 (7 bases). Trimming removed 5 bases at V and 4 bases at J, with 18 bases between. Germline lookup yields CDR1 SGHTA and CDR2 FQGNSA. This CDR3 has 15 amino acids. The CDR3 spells CASSPRGAGPYEQYF. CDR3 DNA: TGTGCCAGCAGCCCCCGGGGGGCAGGTCCGTACGAGCAGTACTTC.

The CDR3 DNA sequence: TGTGCCTGGAACACCAGACTAGTCAGCACCGGGGAGCTGTTTTTT. This gives the protein CAWNTRLVSTGELFF. The V gene is TRBV30, the J gene TRBJ2-2; a weak D match, TRBD2 (6 bases). Trimming shortened V by 4 bases and J by 4 bases, and 16 bases separated the two germline ends. CDR3 length: 15 residues. CDR1 is GTSNPN and CDR2 is SVGIG in the germline V gene (reference sequence).

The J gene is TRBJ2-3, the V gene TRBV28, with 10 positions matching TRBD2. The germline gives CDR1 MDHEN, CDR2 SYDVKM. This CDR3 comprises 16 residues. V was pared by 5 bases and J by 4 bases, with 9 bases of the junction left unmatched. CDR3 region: CASSLGASGSSDTQYF. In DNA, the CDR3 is TGTGCCAGCAGTCTTGGGGCTAGCGGGAGCTCAGATACGCAGTATTTT.

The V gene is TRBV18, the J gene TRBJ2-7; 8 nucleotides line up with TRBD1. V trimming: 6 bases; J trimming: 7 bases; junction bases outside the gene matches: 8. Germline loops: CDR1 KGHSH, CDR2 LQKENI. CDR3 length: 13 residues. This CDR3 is CASSPGQVQEQYF. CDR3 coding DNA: TGTGCCAGCTCGCCGGGACAGGTGCAGGAGCAGTACTTC.